The 5 T cell receptor beta chains below all came from one sample that was sequenced in a study of cytomegalovirus exposure and HLA in healthy donors. With 60 Vbeta and 13 Jbeta primers, the PCR was carried out. Clones were sequenced by immunoSEQ multiplex PCR, and TCRdb holds only the in-frame ones, with some missing. This sample's table reports under 200,000 clones. Sequencing was carried out using PBMCs. Source of these receptors: a woman younger than 35 in good health and CMV-seropositive.

The chain uses TRBV30 and TRBJ2-5, with 8 nucleotides matching TRBD2. The CDR3 is made up of 15 amino acids. V shed 5 bases, J shed 1 base, and the junction held 9 bases outside the gene matches. Germline V gene lookup returns CDR1 GTSNPN and CDR2 SVGIG (reference sequence). CDR3 DNA: TGTGCCTGGGGCGAGCGGGAGTTCCCCCAAGAGACCCAGTACTTC. Encoded protein: CAWGEREFPQETQYF.

J is TRBJ2-3 and V is TRBV19; TRBD1 agrees at 9 bases. The CDR3 extends over 17 amino acids. Trimming took 5 bases from V and 1 from J; bases not matched to a gene: 10. Germline V gives CDR1 LNHDA, CDR2 SQIVND (reference sequence). CDR3: CASSFLGQGRGTDTQYF. CDR3 nucleotides: TGTGCCAGTAGTTTCCTCGGACAGGGGAGAGGCACAGATACGCAGTATTTT.

The V call is TRBV9, the J call TRBJ1-2; 7 bases fit TRBD1. The V gene's germline CDR1 is SGDLS and CDR2 YYNGEE. The CDR3 consists of 15 residues. The V and J ends lost 4 bases and 1 base, in that order; junction bases with no gene match: 7. The chain's CDR3 is CASSRMTGFNYGYTF. CDR3 DNA: TGTGCCAGCAGCCGGATGACAGGGTTTAACTATGGCTACACCTTC.

The chain has TRBV19 and TRBJ1-1; tentatively, D is TRBD1 (5 bases). Germline values: CDR1 LNHDA, CDR2 SQIVND (reference sequence). The CDR3 is 12 residues long. Trimming cost V 6 bases and J 1 base, with 6 bases left between them. The CDR3 DNA reads TGTGCCAGTAGGGGGCAGAACACTGAAGCTTTCTTT. Protein product: CASRGQNTEAFF.

This CDR3 reads CASSHRNTGELFF. In DNA, the CDR3 is TGTGCCAGTAGTCACAGGAACACCGGGGAGCTGTTTTTT. The chain has TRBV19 and TRBJ2-2; D is ambiguous. CDR3 length: 13 residues. Germline V gives CDR1 LNHDA, CDR2 SQIVND (reference sequence). With 5 bases removed from V and 1 base from J, the gap between germline ends came to 5 bases.